This is a list of T cell receptor beta chains from one sample in a study of OX40 agonist ivuxolimab in advanced cancers. Generated by immunoSEQ multiplex PCR, the TCRdb table keeps only in-frame clones and is missing some. The sample yields 60,000 to 85,000 clones, approximately 88% seen once. The sample here was CD4+ or CD8+ T cells sorted from blood, taken in a trial of the OX40 agonist ivuxolimab. Receptor source: an adult with an advanced solid tumor such as melanoma, head and neck, liver or kidney cancer. Each CDR3 is given with its conserved first and last residue.

TRBJ2-3,TRBV20-1,CSARGQLIKYF
TRBJ2-2,TRBV4-2,CASSQQLAGGTGELFF
TRBJ2-3,TRBV9,CASSAGPMGTDTQYF
TRBJ2-1,TRBV4-2,CASSQIVSSGLAPSSYNEQFF
TRBJ1-6,TRBV5-1,CASSLVDRGNSPLHF
TRBJ2-2,TRBV5-1,CASSYWPYRVRAGELFF
TRBJ2-3,TRBV18,CASSSSGGRVTGTDTQYF
TRBJ2-3,TRBV29-1,CSVENPFSTDTQYF
TRBJ2-1,TRBV7-9,CASSLETLWNNEQFF
TRBJ1-5,TRBV10-1,CASSNPTGVNNQPQHF
TRBJ2-3,TRBV6-1,CASSEARLAVTDTQYF
TRBJ2-7,TRBV18,CASSSETAAFEQYF
TRBJ2-2,TRBV7-3,CASSLGGTNTGELFF
TRBJ1-4,TRBV19,CASTRGATNEKLFF
TRBJ2-7,TRBV7-2,CASSLGTVEQYF
TRBJ1-2,TRBV5-6,CASSPRSITGGYGYTF
TRBJ1-4,TRBV19,CASSLARGSTNEKLFF